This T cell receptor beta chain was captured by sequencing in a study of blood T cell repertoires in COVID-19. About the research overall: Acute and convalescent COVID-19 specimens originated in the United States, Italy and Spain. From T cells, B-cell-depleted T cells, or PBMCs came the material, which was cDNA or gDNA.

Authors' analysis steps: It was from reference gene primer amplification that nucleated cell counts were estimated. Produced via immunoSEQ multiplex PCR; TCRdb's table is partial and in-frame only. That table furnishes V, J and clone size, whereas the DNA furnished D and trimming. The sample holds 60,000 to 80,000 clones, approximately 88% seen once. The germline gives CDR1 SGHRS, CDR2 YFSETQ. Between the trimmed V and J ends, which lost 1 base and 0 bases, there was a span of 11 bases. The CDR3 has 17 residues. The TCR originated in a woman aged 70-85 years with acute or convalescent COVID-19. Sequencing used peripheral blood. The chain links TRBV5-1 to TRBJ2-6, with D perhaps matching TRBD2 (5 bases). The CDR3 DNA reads TGCGCCAGCAGCTTGAAGGGCCGGGACTCTGGGGCCAACGTCCTGACTTTC. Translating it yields CASSLKGRDSGANVLTF.